Below, 11 T cell receptor beta chains from the same sample are listed, as sequenced in a study of OX40 agonist ivuxolimab in advanced cancers. The assay was immunoSEQ multiplex PCR, and TCRdb's table has in-frame clones only and misses some. The table includes about 50,000 clones, around 90% detected once. Source: CD4+ or CD8+ T cells sorted from blood, taken in a trial of the OX40 agonist ivuxolimab. All receptors come from an adult with an advanced solid tumor such as melanoma, head and neck, liver or kidney cancer.

The chain carries TRBV5-6 and TRBJ1-4, with D possibly being TRBD1 (5 bases). The V gene lost 3 bases and the J gene lost 0 bases, with 12 bases spanning the gap. Germline V lookup: CDR1 SGHDT, CDR2 YYEEEE. The CDR3 runs 16 residues. CDR3 amino acids: CASSSGGGATNEKLFF. The CDR3 region has the DNA TGTGCCAGCAGCTCTGGCGGGGGAGCAACTAATGAAAAACTGTTTTTT.

This chain links TRBV28 with TRBJ2-3, with 10 positions matching TRBD1. This CDR3 is built from 17 residues. Looked up from germline, CDR1 is MDHEN and CDR2 is SYDVKM. Trimming cost V 2 bases and J 3 bases; bases outside gene matches: 8. The CDR3 region has the DNA TGTGCCAGCAGTTTACAGGGGACAGGGGCGTCGACAGATACGCAGTATTTT. It encodes CASSLQGTGASTDTQYF.

The chain is built from TRBV4-1 and TRBJ2-7; D tentatively reads TRBD1 or TRBD2 (6 bases each). Germline V gene lookup returns CDR1 MGHRA and CDR2 YSYEKL. V lost 4 bases and J lost 6, with 22 bases in between. The CDR3 totals 16 residues. CDR3 region: CASSPHLTGGGREQYV. As DNA, the CDR3 is TGCGCCAGCAGCCCTCACCTGACAGGTGGGGGGCGCGAGCAGTACGTC.

V gene TRBV7-9 combines with J gene TRBJ2-6; D unresolved. CDR1 and CDR2 (germline): SEHNR, FQNEAQ (reference sequence). V dropped 4 bases and J dropped 0 bases, with 10 bases sitting between them. The CDR3 extends over 16 amino acids. The CDR3 loop reads CASSSTTYSGANVLTF. The CDR3 DNA sequence: TGTGCCAGCAGCTCAACAACTTACTCTGGGGCCAACGTCCTGACTTTC.

This clone is categorized as medium-sized. This chain links TRBV6-1 with TRBJ1-2; TRBD1 might be the D (5 bases). CDR1 and CDR2 (germline): MNHNS, SASEGT. V was cut by 8 bases and J by 4 bases, with 14 bases left in between. This CDR3 has 13 residues. Here the CDR3 DNA reads TGTGCCAGCGAGGCCCGGGGGATCTATGGCTACACCTTC. The encoded protein is CASEARGIYGYTF.

The rearrangement links TRBV9 to TRBJ1-2; D ambiguous. Per the germline V gene, CDR1 is SGDLS and CDR2 is YYNGEE. Trimming took off 0 bases at V and 3 bases at J, with 9 bases between the two ends. This CDR3 comprises 14 residues. CDR3 coding DNA: TGTGCCAGCAGCGTAGCTAGGACTTACTATGGCTACACCTTC. This encodes CASSVARTYYGYTF.

The chain uses TRBV5-6 and TRBJ1-2; 9 positions match TRBD1. This CDR3 contains 17 residues. V lost 2 bases, J lost 3 bases, and 11 bases stayed unmatched. CDR1 is SGHDT and CDR2 is YYEEEE in the germline V gene. CDR3 DNA: TGTGCCAGCAGCTTTTGGGACAGGGCCCTTAGCGACTATGGCTACACCTTC. Translation gives CASSFWDRALSDYGYTF.

The genes are TRBV27 and TRBJ2-2; the D gene is possibly TRBD1 (6 bases). The V end lost 6 bases, the J end lost 5 bases, and 13 bases lay between the germline ends. Germline CDR1 is MNHEY and CDR2 is SMNVEV (reference sequence). The CDR3 runs 14 residues. Here the CDR3 DNA reads TGTGCCAGCAGGGGTGGGGGCGAGACCGGGGAGCTGTTTTTT. This sequence encodes CASRGGGETGELFF.

This chain uses TRBV30 with TRBJ2-2; D is possibly TRBD2 (6 bases). In germline, CDR1 is GTSNPN, CDR2 SVGIG (reference sequence). The CDR3 sequence is 17 residues long. Trimming took off 4 bases at V and 0 bases at J, with 18 bases between the two ends. The CDR3 protein is CAWTPDPGLSNTGELFF. The CDR3 nucleotides are TGTGCCTGGACCCCCGATCCGGGACTCTCGAACACCGGGGAGCTGTTTTTT.

The chain links TRBV7-9 to TRBJ2-7; D is ambiguous. The germline gives CDR1 SEHNR, CDR2 FQNEAQ (reference sequence). CDR3 length: 11 amino acids. The V end was cut by 4 bases, the J end by 5 bases, with 6 bases between. CDR3 sequence (DNA): TGTGCCAGCAGCTACTATCACGAGCAGTACTTC. The encoded protein is CASSYYHEQYF.

The chain couples TRBV4-1 to TRBJ2-7; unclear D gene. The germline gives CDR1 MGHRA, CDR2 YSYEKL. The CDR3 is 14 amino acids. The V end was cut by 2 bases, the J end by 1 base, with 9 bases between. The CDR3 region is CASSQTTASYEQYV. Written as DNA, the CDR3 is TGCGCCAGCAGCCAAACTACTGCTTCCTACGAGCAGTACGTC.